The 27 T cell receptor beta chains given below trace back to one sample, sequenced in a study of T cells in Graves' hyperthyroidism and ophthalmopathy. Amplification of TCR beta CDR3 regions used RNA as the template. The HTBI primer set was used in a first-round RT-PCR of the TCR CDR3. TCRdb independently ran MiXCR on the multiplex PCR reads; one entry per CDR3 protein. The sample yields fewer than 300,000 distinct CDR3 sequences, over 12% seen once. Specimen: blood. Every receptor here comes from a woman in her forties or fifties with Graves' hyperthyroidism that later progressed to Graves' ophthalmopathy.

The chain's CDR3 is CASTAMMRGNQPQHF. The CDR3 nucleotides read TGTGCCAGCACTGCTATGATGCGGGGGAATCAGCCCCAGCATTTT. The chain links TRBV2 to TRBJ1-5; tentative D call: TRBD1 (5 bases). The V end was cut by 7 bases, the J end by 4 bases, with 17 bases between. CDR3 length: 15 amino acids. Germline lookup yields CDR1 SNHLY and CDR2 FYNNEI. Using reference TRBV2 and TRBJ1-5 for the parts outside the CDR3, the full variable domain is EPEVTQTPSHQVTQMGQEVILRCVPISNHLYFYWYRQILGQKVEFLVSFYNNEISEKSEIFDDQFSVERPDGSNFTLKIRSTKLEDSAMYFCASTAMMRGNQPQHFGDGTRLSIL.

This clonotype was seen ten or more times. This chain's CDR3 is CATSVGLGEETQYF. The CDR3 bases are TGTGCCACCAGTGTCGGACTGGGGGAAGAGACCCAGTACTTC. V usage is TRBV24-1 and J usage is TRBJ2-5; D could derive from TRBD1 or TRBD2 (5 bases each). V was clipped by 5 bases and J by 3 bases, with 12 bases between them. The CDR3 is made up of 14 amino acids. Germline values: CDR1 KGHDR, CDR2 SFDVKD.

In this sample, this clonotype turned up many times. The chain links TRBV5-1 to TRBJ2-1; 8 bases map to TRBD2. Germline loops: CDR1 SGHRS, CDR2 YFSETQ. V lost 3 bases and J lost 12; bases outside the gene matches: 11. The length of the CDR3 is 14 residues. In nucleotides, the CDR3 is TGCGCCAGCAGCTCCAGTGGGCGGGAGGTTCGGCAGTTCTTC. Its translation is CASSSSGREVRQFF.

The chain links TRBV7-9 to TRBJ1-1, with unresolved D. The germline V and J ends were trimmed by 0 bases and 11 bases, with 13 bases remaining between them. This CDR3 contains 13 residues. Germline values: CDR1 SEHNR, CDR2 FQNEAQ (reference sequence). The DNA for the CDR3 is TGTGCCAGCAGCTTAGCAGGGTCTGATCTCGCTTTCTTT. Its protein is CASSLAGSDLAFF.

This clonotype was counted only a few times. V is TRBV18 and J is TRBJ2-5; 13 positions match TRBD2. The germline CDR1 and CDR2 sequences are KGHSH and LQKENI. The CDR3 has 16 amino acids. Germline trimming cut 6 bases from V and 5 bases from J; bases unmatched to any gene: 9. The CDR3 sequence: CASSPGLAGDGETQYF. The CDR3 DNA reads as TGTGCCAGCTCCCCAGGACTAGCGGGAGATGGGGAGACCCAGTACTTC.

V gene TRBV20-1 combines with J gene TRBJ1-2, with D possibly TRBD1 on 5 matching bases. Looked up from germline, CDR1 is DFQATT and CDR2 is SNEGSKA (reference sequence). The length of the CDR3 is 11 residues. With 7 bases removed from V and 7 bases from J, the gap between germline ends came to 13 bases. Here the CDR3 DNA reads TGCAGTGTTAGGCCCGGGGGTGGCTACACCTTC. Translating gives CSVRPGGGYTF.

A word on this clonotype: This may be a read error: a much more frequent sequence differs by one nucleotide. The chain couples TRBV27 to TRBJ2-1; 8 nucleotides agree with TRBD2. The CDR3 runs to 16 residues. Germline values: CDR1 MNHEY, CDR2 SMNVEV (reference sequence). The CDR3 loop reads CAGRPSLVGRAYEQFF. In DNA form, the CDR3 reads TGTGCCGGCAGGCCCTCCCTAGTCGGGAGGGCTTATGAGCAGTTCTTC.

This clonotype was counted ten times or more. This chain's CDR3 is CASSFLVGQGQETQYF. CDR3 coding DNA: TGTGCCAGCAGTTTCCTAGTAGGCCAGGGCCAAGAGACCCAGTACTTC. The rearrangement uses TRBV12-3 or TRBV12-4 and TRBJ2-5; D perhaps matches TRBD1 (5 bases). V dropped 3 bases and J dropped 1 base, with 15 bases sitting between them. This CDR3 contains 16 residues.

The chain carries TRBV6-1 and TRBJ2-7; TRBD2 might be the D (7 bases). CDR3 length equals 15 residues. The V end was cut by 4 bases, the J end by 5 bases, with 18 bases between. CDR1 is MNHNS and CDR2 is SASEGT in the germline V gene. CDR3 DNA: TGTGCCAGCAGTGTTCCTGGGGGGGCGCGGAACGAGCAGTACTTC. Its protein is CASSVPGGARNEQYF.

Many counts were recorded for this clonotype. The rearrangement uses TRBV2 and TRBJ1-2; D is uncertain. Germline V CDR1 and CDR2: SNHLY, FYNNEI. V lost 11 bases, J lost 7 bases, and 20 bases lay in between. The CDR3 length is 13 residues. CDR3 coding DNA: TGTGCCTCCCAATCAACCTTCTTGGCTGGCTACACCTTC. Amino acids: CASQSTFLAGYTF.

V and J are TRBV25-1 and TRBJ2-7, with 10 nucleotides matching TRBD2. V was clipped by 4 bases and J by 4 bases; unmatched bases: 4. CDR3 length: 14 amino acids. CDR1 is MGHDK and CDR2 is SYGVNS in the germline V gene. CDR3 bases: TGTGCCAGCAGTGGGCTAGCGGGGGTTTACGAGCAGTACTTC. Amino acids: CASSGLAGVYEQYF.

There are a few counts of this clonotype. This chain links TRBV30 with TRBJ1-2; D not resolved. The V end lost 2 bases, the J end lost 4 bases, and 14 bases lay between the germline ends. Germline V gene data show CDR1 as GTSNPN and CDR2 as SVGIG (reference sequence). This CDR3 contains 14 residues. CDR3 protein: CAWSSIERIYGYTF. In nucleotides, the CDR3 is TGTGCCTGGAGTAGCATCGAGCGCATCTATGGCTACACCTTC. Drawing the rest from reference TRBV30 and TRBJ1-2, the complete variable domain is SQTIHQWPATLVQPVGSPLSLECTVEGTSNPNLYWYRQAAGRGLQLLFYSVGIGQISSEVPQNLSASRPQDRQFILSSKKLLLSDSGFYLCAWSSIERIYGYTFGSGTRLTVV.

The table lists this clonotype with many counts. The chain combines TRBV7-9 with TRBJ1-1; D is ambiguous. The CDR3 sequence is 12 residues long. V was pared by 3 bases and J by 4 bases, with 6 bases between. Germline CDR1 reads SEHNR; CDR2 reads FQNEAQ (reference sequence). This chain's CDR3 is CASSFSRTEAFF. The DNA for the CDR3 is TGTGCCAGCAGCTTCTCCCGCACTGAAGCTTTCTTT.

A note on this clonotype: The conserved phenylalanine or tryptophan normally closing the CDR3 is absent here, so this likely arose from a read error. This sequence joins TRBV5-4 and TRBJ2-1, with D uncertain. V was trimmed by 2 bases and J by 3 bases, leaving 12 bases between them. This CDR3 has 15 amino acids. Per the germline V gene, CDR1 is SGHNT and CDR2 is YYREEE (reference sequence). CDR3 region: CASSFRQPHYNEQFL. The DNA of the CDR3 is TGTGCCAGCAGCTTCCGACAACCCCACTACAATGAGCAGTTCCTC.

This clonotype was counted at least ten times. This chain connects TRBV12-3 or TRBV12-4 to TRBJ1-1; 8 positions agree with TRBD1. The CDR3 is 13 residues long. With 5 bases clipped from V and 4 bases from J, the junction kept 3 bases outside the gene matches. The CDR3 sequence is CASSVTGGTEAFF. As DNA, the CDR3 is TGTGCCAGCAGTGTAACAGGGGGCACTGAAGCTTTCTTT.

This clonotype was observed a few times. This chain connects TRBV27 to TRBJ2-2; 13 nucleotides match TRBD2. CDR1 and CDR2 (germline): MNHEY, SMNVEV (reference sequence). Losses at the gene ends were 6 bases for V and 1 base for J; bases not matched to a gene: 2. This CDR3 is built from 16 residues. Here the CDR3 reads CASRGTSGKNTGELFF. The CDR3 DNA sequence: TGTGCCAGCAGGGGGACTAGCGGGAAGAACACCGGGGAGCTGTTTTTT.

This clonotype was detected many times. This rearrangement joins TRBV12-3 or TRBV12-4 to TRBJ2-2; D might be TRBD1 or TRBD2, each matching 5 bases. Trimming removed 3 bases at V and 7 bases at J, with 15 bases between. The CDR3 sequence is 15 residues long. The CDR3 region has the DNA TGTGCCAGCAGTTTGGGGCCAGGGAGAAGCGGGGAGCTGTTTTTT. It yields the protein CASSLGPGRSGELFF.

About this clonotype itself: This may stem from a read error, because a much larger clone lies one nucleotide away. This chain links TRBV11-2 with TRBJ2-5; D ambiguous. V lost 1 base and J 14 bases, leaving 8 bases between the germline ends. The germline gives CDR1 SGHAT, CDR2 FQNNGV. There are 10 residues in the CDR3. This chain's CDR3 is CASSLVFCYF. The DNA of the CDR3 is TGTGCCAGCAGCTTAGTATTCTGCTACTTC. Variable domain in full (rest from reference TRBV11-2 and TRBJ2-5): EAGVAQSPRYKIIEKRQSVAFWCNPISGHATLYWYQQILGQGPKLLIQFQNNGVVDDSQLPKDRFSAERLKGVDSTLKIQPAKLEDSAVYLCASSLVFCYFGPGTRLLVL.

This clonotype was counted ten times or more. The CDR3 loop is CATSVSGINTGELFF. Written as DNA, the CDR3 is TGTGCCACCAGTGTATCGGGGATCAACACCGGGGAGCTGTTTTTT. This chain links TRBV24-1 with TRBJ2-2, with D perhaps matching TRBD2 (5 bases). Trimming left V 5 bases short and J 2 bases short, with 11 bases between. This CDR3 contains 15 residues. Germline values: CDR1 KGHDR, CDR2 SFDVKD.

Concerning this clonotype itself: The junction differs from germline at one of its ends, possibly a read error. The chain joins TRBV4-1 to TRBJ2-5, with TRBD2 matching 10 bases. Germline V gene sequence: CDR1 MGHRA, CDR2 YSYEKL. The CDR3 loop spans 15 amino acids. The CDR3 sequence: CASSHRTSGQETRYF. In nucleotides, the CDR3 is TGCGCCAGCAGCCACCGGACTAGCGGCCAAGAGACCCGGTACTTC.

This clonotype was counted many times. The gene calls are TRBV29-1 and TRBJ1-1, with TRBD1 as a possible D gene (6 bases). The germline CDR1 and CDR2 sequences are SQVTM and ANQGSEA. The CDR3 length is 13 residues. Trimming took 6 bases from V and 6 from J, leaving 17 bases between them. The CDR3 sequence is CSVARTASSEAFF. DNA of the CDR3: TGCAGCGTAGCTCGGACAGCAAGCTCTGAAGCTTTCTTT. The variable domain in full, with the rest retrieved from reference TRBV29-1 and TRBJ1-1, is SAVISQKPSRDICQRGTSLTIQCQVDSQVTMMFWYRQQPGQSLTLIATANQGSEATYESGFVIDKFPISRPNLTFSTLTVSNMSPEDSSIYLCSVARTASSEAFFGQGTRLTVV.

This clonotype has at least ten counts. The chain combines TRBV6-2 or TRBV6-3 with TRBJ2-1; D remains unclear. V was clipped by 7 bases and J by 0 bases, with 10 bases between them. The CDR3 spans 14 residues. Germline-derived CDR1 and CDR2 are MNHEY and SVGEGT. CDR3 DNA sequence: TGTGCCAGCACGACGGGTAGCTCCTACAATGAGCAGTTCTTC. Its protein is CASTTGSSYNEQFF.

This clonotype is deemed medium-sized. The chain employs TRBV7-9 and TRBJ2-4; 8 bases agree with TRBD1. Per the germline V gene, CDR1 is SEHNR and CDR2 is FQNEAQ (reference sequence). The ends lost 1 base at V and 7 bases at J; junction bases unmatched: 0. The CDR3 totals 13 residues. CDR3 nucleotide sequence: TGTGCCAGCAGCTTAGGACAGGGGAACATTCAGTACTTC. The encoded protein is CASSLGQGNIQYF.

In this sample, this clonotype turned up a few times. The CDR3 spells CASSQQSVPQYNEQFF. For the CDR3, the DNA is TGTGCCAGCAGCCAGCAGTCAGTCCCCCAATACAATGAGCAGTTCTTC. The rearrangement uses TRBV4-2 and TRBJ2-1; D is undetermined. The CDR3 has 16 residues. CDR1 is LGHNA and CDR2 is YNFKEQ in the germline V gene. Trimming took off 3 bases at V and 4 bases at J, with 16 bases between the two ends.

Many counts were recorded for this clonotype. This chain joins TRBV27 and TRBJ2-1, with D possibly being TRBD2 (6 bases). Per germline, CDR1 MNHEY and CDR2 SMNVEV (reference sequence). The CDR3 is 14 residues long. Trimming left V 2 bases short and J 6 bases short, with 11 bases between. The CDR3 nucleotides are TGTGCCAGCAGTTTAAAGGGAGGCTTCAATGAGCAGTTCTTC. It translates to CASSLKGGFNEQFF.

This clonotype was seen at least ten times. The V call is TRBV20-1, the J call TRBJ1-5; D is undetermined. From germline, CDR1 is DFQATT and CDR2 SNEGSKA (reference sequence). The CDR3 is made up of 14 amino acids. Trimming took off 5 bases at V and 2 bases at J, with 13 bases between the two ends. The CDR3 sequence: CSAPGSVGNQPQHF. CDR3 DNA sequence: TGCAGTGCTCCCGGGTCGGTAGGCAATCAGCCCCAGCATTTT.

This clonotype has a count of ten or more. The chain carries TRBV27 and TRBJ1-2; TRBD1 matches 9 bases. V was clipped by 7 bases and J by 4 bases; unmatched bases: 10. Germline-derived CDR1 and CDR2 are MNHEY and SMNVEV (reference sequence). The CDR3 sequence is 15 residues long. CDR3 in DNA: TGTGCCAGCACCGACAGGGACAGGGTTGGCTATGGCTACACCTTC. It translates to CASTDRDRVGYGYTF.